This T cell receptor (beta chain) was documented in a study of T cells in Graves' hyperthyroidism and ophthalmopathy. Regions amplified from RNA transcripts were the TCR beta CDR3 regions. Using the HTBI primer set, a first-round RT-PCR was run on the TCR CDR3. TCRdb reanalysed the multiplex PCR reads using MiXCR and keeps one entry per CDR3 protein. This table has about 350,000 distinct CDR3 sequences, roughly 17% appearing once. Germline loops: CDR1 MDHEN, CDR2 SYDVKM. V lost 7 bases and J 4 bases, leaving 23 bases between the germline ends. CDR3 length: 17 residues. Patients were aged 18 to 65, had disease duration under 2 months, and had newly diagnosed hyperthyroidism. Clinical symptoms, serum thyroxine and TRAb, thyroid ultrasound and orbital computed tomography together formed the diagnostic basis. The blood sample dates from first hyperthyroidism diagnosis, preceding any ophthalmopathy symptoms.

This TCR derives from a woman between 25 and 40 years old with Graves' hyperthyroidism that later progressed to Graves' ophthalmopathy. J is TRBJ1-3 and V is TRBV28; D might be TRBD1 (5 bases). The specimen was blood. DNA for the CDR3: TGTGCCAGCAACCCAAGGGGAGGGGTTCGTTCAGGAAACACCATATATTTT. Translating it yields CASNPRGGVRSGNTIYF. The full variable domain, in which reference TRBV28 and TRBJ1-3 provide the parts outside the CDR3, is DVKVTQSSRYLVKRTGEKVFLECVQDMDHENMFWYRQDPGLGLRLIYFSYDVKMKEKGDIPEGYSVSREKKERFSLILESASTNQTSMYLCASNPRGGVRSGNTIYFGEGSWLTVV.